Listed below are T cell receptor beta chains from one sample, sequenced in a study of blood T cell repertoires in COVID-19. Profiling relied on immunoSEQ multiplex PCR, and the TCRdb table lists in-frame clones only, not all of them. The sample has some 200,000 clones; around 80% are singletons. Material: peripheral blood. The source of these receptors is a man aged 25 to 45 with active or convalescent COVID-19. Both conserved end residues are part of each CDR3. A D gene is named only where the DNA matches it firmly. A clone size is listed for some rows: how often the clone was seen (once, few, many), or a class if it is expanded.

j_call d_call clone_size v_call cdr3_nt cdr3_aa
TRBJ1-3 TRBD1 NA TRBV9 TGTGCCAGCAGCCTCACGACAGGGCGGTCTGGAAACACCATATATTTT CASSLTTGRSGNTIYF
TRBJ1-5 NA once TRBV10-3 TGTGCCATCAGTGAGGTAGGAGGGGTTCAGCCCCAGCATTTT CAISEVGGVQPQHF
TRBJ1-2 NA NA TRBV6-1 TGTGCCAGCACTGACCTACGGCGGGGGGCAGAGGACTATGGCTACACCTTC CASTDLRRGAEDYGYTF
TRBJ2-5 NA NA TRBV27 TGTGCCAGCGGGGGCAGGGAAAGAGAGACCCAGTACTTC CASGGRERETQYF
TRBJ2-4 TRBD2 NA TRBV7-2 TGTGCCAGCAGCCAAAACGGGGAGGGGAACATTCAGTACTTC CASSQNGEGNIQYF
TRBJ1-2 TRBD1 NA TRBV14 TGTGCCAGCAGCCCTCCCGGGACAGGTGCAAATGGCTACACCTTC CASSPPGTGANGYTF
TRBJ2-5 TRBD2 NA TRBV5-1 TGCGCCAGCAGCAGACTAGCGGTCGAAGAGACCCAGTACTTC CASSRLAVEETQYF
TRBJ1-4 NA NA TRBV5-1 TGCGCCAGCAGACGAGGGACAAATGAAAAACTGTTTTTT CASRRGTNEKLFF
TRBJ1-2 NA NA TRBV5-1 TGCGCCAGCAGCCAACTCGGGGGGACCTATGGCTACACCTTC CASSQLGGTYGYTF
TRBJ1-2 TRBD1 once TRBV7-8 TGTGCCAGCACCGAAGCGGGGGGAGGGGGCCATGGCTACACCTTC CASTEAGGGGHGYTF
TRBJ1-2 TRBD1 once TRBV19 TGTGCCAGTATTAACAGGGACAGGGGGCGCGGAGGCTACACCTTC CASINRDRGRGGYTF
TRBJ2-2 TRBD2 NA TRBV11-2 TGTGCCAGCAGCTTAAATGGACTAGCGGATTACACCGGGGAGCTGTTTTTT CASSLNGLADYTGELFF
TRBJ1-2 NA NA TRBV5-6 TGTGCCAGCAACTCGGAGAGGCCGTATGGCTACACCTTC CASNSERPYGYTF
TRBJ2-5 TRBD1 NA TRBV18 TGTGCCAGCTCACCGGGACAGCAAGAGACCCAGTACTTC CASSPGQQETQYF
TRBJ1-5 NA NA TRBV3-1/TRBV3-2 TGTGCCAGCAGCCAAGCCATTAGCAATCAGCCCCAGCATTTT CASSQAISNQPQHF
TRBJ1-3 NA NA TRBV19 TGTGCCAGTAGTATTGTGTCAGGACAGCCAGGTCCTGGAAACACCATATATTTT CASSIVSGQPGPGNTIYF
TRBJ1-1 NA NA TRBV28 TGTGCCAGCAGTTTCCGAGGAACTGAAGCTTTCTTT CASSFRGTEAFF
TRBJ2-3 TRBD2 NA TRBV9 TGTGCCAGCAGCCCCCGGGGGGGCAAAGATACGCAGTATTTT CASSPRGGKDTQYF
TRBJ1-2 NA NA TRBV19 TGTGCCAGTGGGCTGCGGGGCCACTATGGCTACACCTTC CASGLRGHYGYTF
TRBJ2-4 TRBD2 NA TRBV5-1 TGCGCCAGCAGCTTGGGGGAGGGCGGGAAAAACATTCAGTACTTC CASSLGEGGKNIQYF
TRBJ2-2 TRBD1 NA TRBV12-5 TGTGCTAGTGGTCGGACAGGGGCGCGCACCGGGGAGCTGTTTTTT CASGRTGARTGELFF
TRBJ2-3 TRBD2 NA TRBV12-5 TGTGCTAGTGTGGTAGCGGGAGGCTCTAGCACAGATACGCAGTATTTT CASVVAGGSSTDTQYF
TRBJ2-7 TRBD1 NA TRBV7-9 TGTGCCAGCAGCTCCGTCGGCGACAGGGCCTACTACGAGCAGTACTTC CASSSVGDRAYYEQYF
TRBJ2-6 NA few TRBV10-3 TGTGCCATCAAGCGTGAGTACTCTGGGGCCAACGTCCTGACTTTC CAIKREYSGANVLTF
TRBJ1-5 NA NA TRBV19 TGTGCCAGTAGTCGGCCCTTCCCGGCAGGGAGGAATCAGCCCCAGCATTTT CASSRPFPAGRNQPQHF
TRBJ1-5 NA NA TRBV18 TGTGCCAGCTCTCCTGGGGCGGGGTTGAGCAATCAGCCCCAGCATTTT CASSPGAGLSNQPQHF
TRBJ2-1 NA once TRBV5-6 TGTGCCAGCAGCCCATTTAACCGGGACAATGAGCAGTTCTTC CASSPFNRDNEQFF
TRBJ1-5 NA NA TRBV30 TGTGCCTGGAGTGTAGGGCAGGGGCATCAGCCCCAGCATTTT CAWSVGQGHQPQHF
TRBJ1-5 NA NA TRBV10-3 TGTGCCATCAGTGGTTCCGGGAATAGCGATCAGCCCCAGCATTTT CAISGSGNSDQPQHF
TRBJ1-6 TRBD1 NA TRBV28 TGTGCCAGCAGCTACAGGGGGGGAGGTAATTCACCCCTCCACTTT CASSYRGGGNSPLHF
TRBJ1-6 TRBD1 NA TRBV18 TGTGCCAGCTCACTCGGACAGGGAGATTCACCCCTCCACTTT CASSLGQGDSPLHF
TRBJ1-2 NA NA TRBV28 TGTGCCAGCAGTTTGGGAAGGGGTGGCTACACCTTC CASSLGRGGYTF
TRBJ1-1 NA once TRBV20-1 TGCAGTGCTAGTCGACAGAACACTGAAGCTTTCTTT CSASRQNTEAFF
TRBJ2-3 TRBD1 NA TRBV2 TGTGCCAGTGGTTTCTCGGGACAGTTAAGCACAGATACGCAGTATTTT CASGFSGQLSTDTQYF
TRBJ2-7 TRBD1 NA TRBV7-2 TGTGCCAGCAGCTTAGACACAGGGGGCTACGAGCAGTACTTC CASSLDTGGYEQYF
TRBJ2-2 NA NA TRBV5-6 TGTGCCAGCAGCTTGGGCGGGACCGGGGAGCTGTTTTTT CASSLGGTGELFF
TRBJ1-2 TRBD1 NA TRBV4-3 TGCGCCAGCAGCCAACTGCACAGGGGAAATGGCTACACCTTC CASSQLHRGNGYTF
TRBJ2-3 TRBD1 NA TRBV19 TGTGCCAGTAGTGCTCGGACAGGGGCGGCCACAGATACGCAGTATTTT CASSARTGAATDTQYF
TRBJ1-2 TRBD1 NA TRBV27 TGTGCCAGCCGGGCCCCCCCCGGACAGGGAAGATCTCCCTGGGGCTACACCTTC CASRAPPGQGRSPWGYTF
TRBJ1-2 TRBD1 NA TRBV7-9 TGTGCCAGCAGCCGGGGACAGGGCACTACTAACTATGGCTACACCTTC CASSRGQGTTNYGYTF
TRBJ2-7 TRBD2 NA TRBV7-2 TGTGCCAGCAGCCCGGGGACTAGCGGTCCCAGCCGCCAGCAGTACTTC CASSPGTSGPSRQQYF